This paragraph covers one T cell receptor (beta chain) sequence. Its antigen remains unknown. The data originate from a study of blood T cells in healthy people across ages. Findings and limits, study-wide: Diversity was estimated from one million T cells, and these estimates were considered underestimates. Per million T cells, the diversity of TCR beta decreased roughly linearly as age advanced.

The authors drew around 9.3 milliliters of peripheral blood from each donor. CDR1 and CDR2 from the germline V gene are LGHDT and YNNKEL (reference sequence). The ends lost 0 bases at V and 4 bases at J; junction bases unmatched: 3. CDR3 size: 15 residues. It was with a sample-barcoded 5' primer and a J-beta primer mix that a second PCR of about 7 to 12 cycles was run. Each cDNA molecule was tagged by a template-switch adaptor with 12 random nucleotides. MiXCR was run by TCRdb on the 5' RACE reads, yielding one entry per CDR3 protein. The table records 1.2 million to 1.5 million distinct CDR3 sequences, almost 60% of them present only once.

The sample taken for sequencing was blood. The TCR originated in a man aged 18-30 years in good health. This rearrangement joins TRBV3-1 to TRBJ2-5, with 9 nucleotides matching TRBD1. Here the CDR3 reads CASSQDQGQGETQYF. The CDR3 DNA follows: TGTGCCAGCAGCCAAGACCAGGGACAGGGAGAGACCCAGTACTTC.